The 3 T cell receptor gamma chains listed next were all sequenced from one sample in a study of gamma delta lymphoproliferative disorders and STAT genes. PBMCs from patients and controls supplied the genomic DNA for sequencing. With CATT, TCRdb re-called clones from the multiplex PCR reads. The top ten clones hold about 61% of a sample with 450 to 700 gamma-chain clones, 25% to 30% of them seen once. Sequencing was done on a sample of blood. The receptor set was obtained from a human donor in good health.

About this clone itself: The protein held in TCRdb is that of a much larger clone and does not match this DNA's translation at residue 7, likely because of a read error; the protein shown is translated from the DNA. J is TRGJ1 or TRGJ2 and V is TRGV10. Here the J gene was assigned by germline matching of the DNA, as TCRdb has none. TRGV10 is filed as an ORF, its function uncertain. V was clipped by 8 bases and J by 9 bases; unmatched bases: 11. This CDR3 has 12 residues. The CDR3 sequence is CAAWVLHLKKLF. The DNA for the CDR3 is TGTGCTGCGTGGGTTCTCCACCTTAAGAAACTCTTT.

As for this clone: The DNA is omitted, as the CDR3 cannot be located on it reliably, and the CDR3 follows TCRdb's listing. The J gene was not called, though the V gene is TRGV10. TRGV10 is designated an ORF whose function remains uncertain. The CDR3 sequence runs 17 residues, both termini included. The CDR3 is CTTVLRGIKVGYYKKLF.

This clone was counted only a few times. Only one base separates this from a far larger clonotype, so it likely reflects a read error. No DNA is shown, since the ends of the CDR3 on it are uncertain; the CDR3 is the one TCRdb lists. Within the sample, other DNA sequences also encode this same CDR3. V gene assignment gives TRGV11, but the J gene was left uncalled. TRGV11 is identified as an open reading frame with a role that is uncertain. The CDR3 is 18 amino acids long, termini counted. CDR3 sequence: CTTVPAGLGYAFYYKKLF.